This TCR beta chain originates from a study of T cells in Graves' hyperthyroidism and ophthalmopathy. Diagnoses used clinical symptoms, serum thyroxine and TRAb, thyroid ultrasound and orbital computed tomography. As for this clonotype: Its cognate antigen is unknown.

General observations from the study: Patients with ophthalmopathy were separated from those with stable hyperthyroidism by a 13 V-J model.

There are 15 residues in the CDR3. Germline assignment: CDR1 MNHEY and CDR2 SMNVEV (reference sequence). The J segment lost 3 bases and the V segment lost 6 bases, leaving 10 bases of the junction unmatched. RNA transcripts gave rise to amplified TCR beta CDR3 regions. The HTBI set primed first-round TCR CDR3 RT-PCR. TCRdb re-called the multiplex PCR reads through MiXCR, storing one row per CDR3 protein. The sample has under 550,000 distinct CDR3 sequences, just under 20% seen once. Sample: blood. The genes are TRBV27 and TRBJ2-7, with 8 bases identical to TRBD1. This clonotype was sampled from a man aged 40-49 years with Graves' ophthalmopathy. The CDR3 DNA follows: TGTGCCAGCAGACTTGGGACAGGCCCAGGCTACGAGCAGTACTTC. Translated, it gives CASRLGTGPGYEQYF.